The next 28 T cell receptor beta chains were all read from a single sample in a study of blood T cell repertoires in COVID-19. Some clones are missing from TCRdb's copy, which holds only in-frame ones; the method was immunoSEQ multiplex PCR. The sample consists of under 75,000 clones, roughly 72% of them appearing once. The sequenced sample consisted of peripheral blood. The receptor set was obtained from a woman in her 70s with COVID-19, enrolled during active disease.

The chain is built from TRBV5-1 and TRBJ2-3, with D tentatively TRBD2 (5 bases). In germline, CDR1 is SGHRS, CDR2 YFSETQ. The CDR3 has 15 residues. Trimming left V 4 bases short and J 2 bases short, with 14 bases between. This chain's CDR3 is CASSRRSGLTDTQYF. The DNA for the CDR3 is TGCGCCAGCAGCCGGCGGAGCGGCCTCACAGATACGCAGTATTTT.

The V call is TRBV2, the J call TRBJ1-4; 7 bases match TRBD1. V dropped 7 bases and J dropped 13; count of bases not matched to a gene: 9. CDR1 and CDR2 from the germline V gene are SNHLY and FYNNEI. The CDR3 runs to 12 residues. The chain's CDR3 is CASTPDRMGLFF. CDR3 nucleotide sequence: TGTGCCAGCACCCCGGACAGGATGGGACTGTTTTTT.

The chain recombines TRBV5-6 with TRBJ1-2; 7 bases fit TRBD1. Germline V gives CDR1 SGHDT, CDR2 YYEEEE. The V and J ends lost 5 bases and 3 bases, in that order; junction bases with no gene match: 4. The CDR3 loop spans 13 amino acids. The DNA of the CDR3 is TGTGCCAGCAGTCTACAGGGGTACTATGGCTACACCTTC. Encoded protein: CASSLQGYYGYTF.

For the CDR3, the DNA is TGTGCCAGCTCCCCAGGGGGACTTGAAGGGCCTGGCTACACCTTC. Amino acids: CASSPGGLEGPGYTF. This chain uses TRBV2 with TRBJ1-2, with 7 bases lining up with TRBD1. V lost 8 bases, J lost 7 bases, and 16 bases stayed unmatched. The CDR3 contains 15 residues. The germline V gene has CDR1 SNHLY and CDR2 FYNNEI.

The chain carries TRBV18 and TRBJ2-3; 9 bases align to TRBD1. V was clipped by 5 bases and J by 2 bases; unmatched bases: 5. Germline values: CDR1 KGHSH, CDR2 LQKENI. The CDR3 covers 15 residues. This CDR3 is CASSSGTGYTDTQYF. The CDR3 nucleotides read TGTGCCAGCTCATCGGGGACAGGGTACACAGATACGCAGTATTTT.

This rearrangement joins TRBV5-1 to TRBJ2-2, with D hard to call. The CDR3 loop spans 14 amino acids. CDR1 is SGHRS and CDR2 is YFSETQ in the germline V gene. V was trimmed by 1 base and J by 0 bases, leaving 4 bases between them. The CDR3 coding sequence is TGCGCCAGCAGCTTGCGCGCGAACACCGGGGAGCTGTTTTTT. It codes for CASSLRANTGELFF.

This sequence joins TRBV5-6 and TRBJ1-5; D might be TRBD1 (5 bases). Per the germline V gene, CDR1 is SGHDT and CDR2 is YYEEEE. Trimming took 4 bases from V and 7 from J, leaving 15 bases between them. The CDR3 runs to 14 residues. DNA for the CDR3: TGTGCCAGCAGCGTTGGGGGGGGACGACAGCCCCAGCATTTT. Residues: CASSVGGGRQPQHF. Complete variable domain (other parts from reference TRBV5-6 and TRBJ1-5): DAGVTQSPTHLIKTRGQQVTLRCSPKSGHDTVSWYQQALGQGPQFIFQYYEEEERQRGNFPDRFSGHQFPNYSSELNVNALLLGDSALYLCASSVGGGRQPQHFGDGTRLSIL.

The genes are TRBV7-8 and TRBJ2-3, with a weak D call TRBD2 (5 bases). Per the germline V gene, CDR1 is SGHVS and CDR2 is FQNEAQ. Trimming removed 8 bases at V and 0 bases at J, with 12 bases between. CDR3 length equals 14 residues. The CDR3 region is CASSSLASTDTQYF. In nucleotides, the CDR3 is TGTGCCAGCTCGTCCCTAGCTAGCACAGATACGCAGTATTTT.

The chain couples TRBV11-3 to TRBJ2-3; D possibly corresponds to TRBD2 (6 bases). Germline-derived CDR1 and CDR2 are SGHNT and YENEEA. This CDR3 spans 16 amino acids. Trimming took off 5 bases at V and 2 bases at J, with 17 bases between the two ends. The CDR3 region is CASSRGTSALTDTQYF. The CDR3, as DNA: TGTGCCAGCAGCCGGGGGACTTCCGCTCTCACAGATACGCAGTATTTT.

The chain carries TRBV18 and TRBJ2-7, with TRBD1 identical over 10 bases. The germline gives CDR1 KGHSH, CDR2 LQKENI. Trimming cost V 6 bases and J 6 bases; bases outside gene matches: 14. The CDR3 contains 16 residues. CDR3 residues: CASSPRPGTGVGEQYF. CDR3 sequence (DNA): TGTGCCAGCTCGCCAAGACCCGGGACAGGGGTCGGCGAGCAGTACTTC.

This clone was counted once. The rearrangement uses TRBV4-1 and TRBJ2-3, with 9 nucleotides matching TRBD1. The germline V gene encodes CDR1 MGHRA and CDR2 YSYEKL. The CDR3 consists of 17 residues. V lost 3 bases to trimming and J lost 4 bases; unmatched junction nucleotides: 11. CDR3 sequence reads: CASSQEIGTGPADTQYF. The CDR3 DNA reads as TGCGCCAGCAGCCAGGAGATAGGGACAGGGCCCGCAGATACGCAGTATTTT.

The chain carries TRBV5-1 and TRBJ2-3; TRBD2 might be the D (6 bases). Germline CDR1 SGHRS, CDR2 YFSETQ. The V end lost 0 bases, the J end lost 3 bases, and 8 bases lay between the germline ends. This CDR3 is built from 14 residues. CDR3 nucleotide sequence: TGCGCCAGCAGCTTGGCCCGGGAGACAGATACGCAGTATTTT. It translates to CASSLARETDTQYF.

The CDR3 is CASLPSGGASDTQYF. The CDR3 region has the DNA TGTGCCAGCCTGCCTAGCGGGGGGGCGTCAGATACGCAGTATTTT. The V gene is TRBV2, the J gene TRBJ2-3; 12 nucleotides agree with TRBD2. The V gene end was trimmed by 8 bases and the J gene end by 4 bases; junction bases not matched to a gene: 7. Germline CDR1 is SNHLY and CDR2 is FYNNEI. The CDR3 sequence is 15 residues long.

The V gene is TRBV20-1, the J gene TRBJ2-3; 10 bases align to TRBD2. The CDR3 is 15 residues long. CDR1 is DFQATT and CDR2 is SNEGSKA in the germline V gene (reference sequence). Trimming removed 3 bases from V and 4 bases from J; junction bases left unmatched: 7. CDR3 DNA: TGCAGTGCTAGTAGGCTAGCGGGGGTGGCAGATACGCAGTATTTT. Encoded protein: CSASRLAGVADTQYF.

The chain joins TRBV3-1 (or the pseudogene TRBV3-2) to TRBJ1-1; 10 bases line up with TRBD1. This CDR3 contains 15 residues. Per germline, CDR1 LGHDT and CDR2 YNNKEL (reference sequence). J lost 1 base, V lost 4 bases, and 3 bases had no gene match. CDR3 nucleotide sequence: TGTGCCAGCAGCCCGAGGACAGGGGGGAACACTGAAGCTTTCTTT. Protein product: CASSPRTGGNTEAFF.

Only one count was recorded for this clone. J is TRBJ1-4 and V is TRBV7-8, with D perhaps matching TRBD1 (5 bases). This CDR3 spans 17 amino acids. CDR1 is SGHVS and CDR2 is FQNEAQ in the germline V gene. V was clipped by 1 base and J by 7 bases, with 19 bases between them. In DNA, the CDR3 is TGTGCCAGCAGCTTAGATTCGCAGGGAAGATGGGGTGAAAAACTGTTTTTT. This sequence encodes CASSLDSQGRWGEKLFF.

CDR3 residues: CAIRGGLLDTQYF. The CDR3 bases are TGTGCCATCAGGGGGGGACTGTTGGATACGCAGTATTTT. The chain joins TRBV10-3 to TRBJ2-3; tentatively, D is TRBD2 (6 bases). The CDR3 extends over 13 amino acids. Trimming took 6 bases from V and 6 from J, leaving 13 bases between them. From germline, CDR1 is ENHRY and CDR2 SYGVKD.

The chain recombines TRBV19 with TRBJ1-3, with D unclear. CDR1 is LNHDA, CDR2 SQIVND, per germline (reference sequence). V lost 7 bases, J lost 0 bases, and 10 bases lay in between. This CDR3 contains 14 residues. CDR3 protein: CASTPVSSGNTIYF. Written as DNA, the CDR3 is TGTGCCAGTACCCCGGTCTCCTCTGGAAACACCATATATTTT. The full variable domain, its missing parts supplied by reference TRBV19 and TRBJ1-3, is DGGITQSPKYLFRKEGQNVTLSCEQNLNHDAMYWYRQDPGQGLRLIYYSQIVNDFQKGDIAEGYSVSREKKESFPLTVTSAQKNPTAFYLCASTPVSSGNTIYFGEGSWLTVV.

The chain recombines TRBV7-2 with TRBJ1-2; the match to TRBD1 covers 7 bases. The ends lost 5 bases at V and 8 bases at J; junction bases unmatched: 8. Germline CDR1 reads SGHTA; CDR2 reads FQGNSA. This CDR3 contains 13 residues. The DNA for the CDR3 is TGTGCCAGCAGCGACGGAGGGGGCCGGGGCTACACCTTC. Protein: CASSDGGGRGYTF.

V gene TRBV15 combines with J gene TRBJ2-5; 10 bases map to TRBD1. This CDR3 is built from 17 residues. Germline values: CDR1 LNHNV, CDR2 YYDKDF (reference sequence). J lost 1 base, V lost 2 bases, and 7 bases had no gene match. The CDR3 nucleotides are TGTGCCACCAGCAGACCCACGGGGGACAGGGGCCAAGAGACCCAGTACTTC. It yields the protein CATSRPTGDRGQETQYF.

The rearrangement uses TRBV2 and TRBJ1-5; unclear D gene. V was trimmed by 1 base and J by 0 bases, leaving 7 bases between them. This CDR3 is built from 15 residues. The germline CDR1 and CDR2 sequences are SNHLY and FYNNEI. Here the CDR3 reads CASSEGGYSNQPQHF. CDR3 coding DNA: TGTGCCAGCAGTGAAGGCGGCTATAGCAATCAGCCCCAGCATTTT.

The chain is built from TRBV7-2 and TRBJ2-1, with D possibly matching TRBD1 (5 bases). Germline V lookup: CDR1 SGHTA, CDR2 FQGNSA. V lost 5 bases to trimming and J lost 6 bases, with 23 bases between them. CDR3 size: 17 residues. CDR3 amino acids: CASSGQLAGPLSNEQFF. CDR3 sequence (DNA): TGTGCCAGCAGCGGCCAACTGGCAGGGCCATTGAGCAATGAGCAGTTCTTC.

This clone came up many times. The genes are TRBV19 and TRBJ2-6; the D gene is possibly TRBD2 (6 bases). This CDR3 spans 15 amino acids. Germline assignment: CDR1 LNHDA and CDR2 SQIVND (reference sequence). The V and J ends lost 3 bases and 3 bases respectively, with 9 bases between them. The CDR3 here is CASSISGLGANVLTF. In DNA, the CDR3 is TGTGCCAGTAGTATTTCGGGACTTGGGGCCAACGTCCTGACTTTC.

The chain has TRBV20-1 and TRBJ1-2, with D perhaps matching TRBD1 (6 bases). The CDR3 has 18 amino acids. Germline CDR1 DFQATT, CDR2 SNEGSKA (reference sequence). V gave up 3 bases and J gave up 4 bases, with 27 bases separating them. This CDR3 reads CSASSLGARGAVGYGYTF. In DNA, the CDR3 is TGCAGTGCTAGTTCCTTAGGGGCACGGGGGGCGGTAGGCTATGGCTACACCTTC.

V usage is TRBV7-2 and J usage is TRBJ2-2; the D gene is possibly TRBD2 (5 bases). The germline gives CDR1 SGHTA, CDR2 FQGNSA. The length of the CDR3 is 15 residues. Trimming cost V 2 bases and J 6 bases, with 13 bases left between them. The CDR3 DNA reads TGTGCCAGCAGCTTAAGGACCTTCGGGGCCGGGGAGCTGTTTTTT. Translated, it gives CASSLRTFGAGELFF.

The gene calls are TRBV6-5 and TRBJ1-4; TRBD1 matches at 9 bases. This CDR3 contains 14 residues. Germline V CDR1 and CDR2: MNHEY, SVGAGI. With 4 bases clipped from V and 8 bases from J, the junction kept 5 bases outside the gene matches. CDR3 bases: TGTGCCAGCAGTTGGACAGGGGACGAGGAAAAACTGTTTTTT. It translates to CASSWTGDEEKLFF.

The chain is built from TRBV14 and TRBJ2-7; D perhaps matches TRBD1 (6 bases). V was cut by 4 bases and J by 2 bases, with 12 bases left in between. Germline loops: CDR1 SGHDN, CDR2 FVKESK. The CDR3 totals 14 residues. The CDR3 DNA is TGTGCCAGCAGCCCCAACAGGGTACCCTACGAGCAGTACGTC. Its translation: CASSPNRVPYEQYV.

The CDR3 nucleotides are TGTGCCAGCAGCCCCCGGGACAGGGGAACCGGGGAGCTGTTTTTT. As protein: CASSPRDRGTGELFF. The rearrangement joins TRBV3-1 (or the pseudogene TRBV3-2) to TRBJ2-2; TRBD1 matches 10 bases. The CDR3 length is 15 residues. The V segment lost 4 bases and the J segment 5 bases; nucleotides outside the gene matches: 4. The V gene's germline CDR1 is LGHDT and CDR2 YNNKEL (reference sequence).